The rows below give T cell receptor beta chains drawn from one sample of a study of blood T cell repertoires in COVID-19. This table comes from immunoSEQ multiplex PCR, and its TCRdb copy is limited to in-frame clones, with some not included. Among roughly 500,000 clones listed, approximately 88% were seen once. What was sequenced was PBMCs or T cells enriched from blood (not recorded which). The receptors here all came from a middle-aged woman who had recovered from COVID-19. Both conserved end residues are part of each CDR3. The D gene is left open where the match is weak. Size is stated for part of the rows, as once, few or many counts, or as a class when the clone is expanded.

TRBV6-5	TRBD1	TRBJ2-7	NA	TGTGCCAGCAGTTACATAGGCTCGGGATCAGGGGGCGAGCAGTACTTC	CASSYIGSGSGGEQYF
TRBV5-1	TRBD2	TRBJ2-1	NA	TGCGCCAGCAGTCCCTGGACTAGCGGGAGAATTGGTGAGCAGTTCTTC	CASSPWTSGRIGEQFF
TRBV18	NA	TRBJ1-2	few	TGTGCCAGCTCACCATTGTCAGGGGCCGCAAGTCGTGGCTACACCTTC	CASSPLSGAASRGYTF
TRBV20-1	TRBD2	TRBJ2-7	NA	TGCAGTGCTAGTGCTAGCGGGGGGAAGTACTTC	CSASASGGKYF
TRBV14	TRBD1	TRBJ2-7	NA	TGTGCCAGCAGCCAGTTACCGGGACAGATGTTCTACGAGCAGTACTTC	CASSQLPGQMFYEQYF
TRBV27	NA	TRBJ1-4	NA	TGTGCCAGCAGTAGACAGGTGTCAGTTGAAAAACTGTTTTTT	CASSRQVSVEKLFF
TRBV11-2	NA	TRBJ1-2	NA	TGTGCCAGCAGCTTAGTGGCGCAGGTCTATGGCTACACCTTC	CASSLVAQVYGYTF
TRBV13	NA	TRBJ1-2	NA	TGTGCCAGCAGCCTCCTTTCGGGGGGGGGTATCCATGGCTACACCTTC	CASSLLSGGGIHGYTF
TRBV14	NA	TRBJ1-3	NA	TGTGCCAGTAGTCCGGTCTTATTTGGAAACACCATATATTTT	CASSPVLFGNTIYF
TRBV29-1	TRBD2	TRBJ2-1	NA	TGCAGCGCCCGGGCCGGGACTAGTCCGGGTGAGCAGTTCTTC	CSARAGTSPGEQFF
TRBV25-1	NA	TRBJ2-2	once	TGTGCCAGCAGTGCAACACCCACACATAACACCGGGGAGCTGTTTTTT	CASSATPTHNTGELFF
TRBV21-1	NA	TRBJ1-5	NA	TGTGCCAAAAGGGGATGCCAGCCCCAGCATTTT	CAKRGCQPQHF
TRBV2	NA	TRBJ1-2	NA	TGTGCCAGCACCCAGGGGCCTGGTCGGGGCTATGGCTACACCTTC	CASTQGPGRGYGYTF
TRBV4-3	NA	TRBJ2-1	NA	TGCGCCAGCAGCCACCCCCTAGGGGGGGGAGTGAGGGCCAATGAGCAGTTCTTC	CASSHPLGGGVRANEQFF
TRBV5-1	NA	TRBJ2-1	NA	TGCGCCAGCAGTTCGCAGGGAGGCTCCTACAATGAGCAGTTCTTC	CASSSQGGSYNEQFF
TRBV7-9	NA	TRBJ1-1	NA	TGTGCCAGCAGCTTAGAGTTAGAAATGAACACTGAAGCTTTCTTT	CASSLELEMNTEAFF
TRBV6-2/TRBV6-3	TRBD2	TRBJ2-7	NA	TGTGCCAGCAGTACTCCGACTAGCGGGATTGGCTCCTACGAGCAGTACTTC	CASSTPTSGIGSYEQYF
TRBV11-2	NA	TRBJ2-7	NA	TGTGCCAGCACCAAACCTGGGGGCCCGACCTCCTACGAGCAGTACTTC	CASTKPGGPTSYEQYF
TRBV5-4	NA	TRBJ1-1	NA	TGTGCCAGCAGCTGGCCCCGGGGGAAGAACACTGAAGCTTTCTTT	CASSWPRGKNTEAFF
TRBV5-1	NA	TRBJ2-5	NA	TGCGCCAGCAGCTTGGCCGCGACAGCGATAATACAAGAGACCCAGTACTTC	CASSLAATAIIQETQYF
TRBV24-1	TRBD2	TRBJ2-1	NA	TGTGCCACCAGTGACCCCCACCGACTAGCGGGAGGGTCCTACAATGAGCAGTTCTTC	CATSDPHRLAGGSYNEQFF
TRBV5-8	TRBD1	TRBJ1-2	NA	TGTGCCAGCAGCTTGGAGACAGGGGCCTATGGCTACACCTTC	CASSLETGAYGYTF
TRBV14	TRBD1	TRBJ1-1	NA	TGTGCCAGCAGCCAACGGACAGGGGGCTACACTGAAGCTTTCTTT	CASSQRTGGYTEAFF
TRBV11-3	TRBD1	TRBJ1-2	NA	TGTGCCCGTCCTGGACAGGGGGCAGACTATGGCTACACCTTC	CARPGQGADYGYTF
TRBV20-1	NA	TRBJ2-1	NA	TGCAGTGCTAGTATAGAAGTCAATGAGCAGTTCTTC	CSASIEVNEQFF
TRBV19	TRBD2	TRBJ2-2	NA	TGTGCCAGTAGTAGCTTTACGGGGGGCACCGGGGAGCTGTTTTTT	CASSSFTGGTGELFF
TRBV4-1	TRBD2	TRBJ2-2	NA	TGCGCCAGCAGCCAAGATAAGCGGGAGGGCCTCAACACCGGGGAGCTGTTTTTT	CASSQDKREGLNTGELFF
TRBV29-1	NA	TRBJ1-4	few	TGCAGCGTTAGGGGTGGGAATGAAAAACTGTTTTTT	CSVRGGNEKLFF
TRBV19	TRBD1	TRBJ1-1	NA	TGTGCCAGTAGCCCGGGACAGGCGAACACTGAAGCTTTCTTT	CASSPGQANTEAFF
TRBV18	TRBD2	TRBJ2-5	NA	TGTGCCAGCTCACCGGGACTAGCATTAAAGACCCAGTACTTC	CASSPGLALKTQYF
TRBV7-2	NA	TRBJ1-1	few	TGTGCCAGCAGCTTAGGGGGGGGTCAGACTGAAGCTTTCTTT	CASSLGGGQTEAFF
TRBV11-3	TRBD1	TRBJ1-2	once	TGTGCCAGCAGCGCAGGGGGGCATGGCTACACCTTC	CASSAGGHGYTF
TRBV3-1/TRBV3-2	NA	TRBJ1-1	few	TGTGCCAGCAGGGATAGCGGGGACACTGAAGCTTTCTTT	CASRDSGDTEAFF
TRBV7-6	TRBD1	TRBJ2-7	NA	TGTGCCAGCAGCTTAGCTGGGACAGGGTTCAACGAGCAGTACTTC	CASSLAGTGFNEQYF
TRBV7-2	TRBD1	TRBJ1-2	NA	TGTGCCAGCAGCTTCCAAATGTTCAGGGGGTTCCGTGGCTACACCTTC	CASSFQMFRGFRGYTF
TRBV14	NA	TRBJ1-5	NA	TGTGCCAGCAGCGCTACAGCAAATCAGCCCCAGCATTTT	CASSATANQPQHF
TRBV7-2	NA	TRBJ1-2	NA	TGTGCCAGCAGCTTAACGCGGGGGGGTGTAAGCGTAGCCTATGGCTACACCTTC	CASSLTRGGVSVAYGYTF
TRBV7-9	TRBD2	TRBJ2-7	few	TGTGCCAGCAGCTTTGGGACTAGCAGCGGCGAGCAGTACTTC	CASSFGTSSGEQYF
TRBV5-4	NA	TRBJ2-7	NA	TGTGCCAGCAGCTTGCAGGTTGGAAGCTCCTACGAGCAGTACTTC	CASSLQVGSSYEQYF
TRBV20-1	NA	TRBJ2-2	NA	TGCAGTGCTAGTATCCGCCCGGGGGTGACGAACACCGGGGAGCTGTTTTTT	CSASIRPGVTNTGELFF
TRBV19	TRBD1	TRBJ1-2	NA	TGTGCCAGTAGTATACGGGACAGTAACTATGGCTACACCTTC	CASSIRDSNYGYTF
TRBV19	NA	TRBJ1-5	NA	TGTGCCAGTAGAGCCGCTTCAGGATCATATAGCAATCAGCCCCAGCATTTT	CASRAASGSYSNQPQHF
TRBV3-1/TRBV3-2	NA	TRBJ1-2	NA	TGTGCCAGCAGCCAAGATCAGGCACAATCCTATGGCTACACCTTC	CASSQDQAQSYGYTF
TRBV6-1	TRBD1	TRBJ2-7	NA	TGTGCCAGCAGTGAAGCGCTTAGGGACAGGTATCCCCCCTACGAGCAGTACTTC	CASSEALRDRYPPYEQYF
TRBV10-3	TRBD2	TRBJ2-7	NA	TGTGCCATCAGCTGGGAGGGATACGAGCAGTACTTC	CAISWEGYEQYF
TRBV7-6	NA	TRBJ2-3	NA	TGTGCCAGCAGCCGTCAAGCGGCGGGATTTAGCACAGATACGCAGTATTTT	CASSRQAAGFSTDTQYF
TRBV7-9	TRBD2	TRBJ2-4	NA	TGTGCCAGCAGCTTAGCGGGACGCGGGAGGGCCATGGACATTCAGTACTTC	CASSLAGRGRAMDIQYF
TRBV19	NA	TRBJ1-5	NA	TGTGCCAGTAGTATACAGGGTGGCAATCAGCCCCAGCATTTT	CASSIQGGNQPQHF
TRBV7-2	NA	TRBJ2-7	NA	TGTGCCAGCAGCCCTAGAGGTGGAGGACCCTACGAGCAGTACTTC	CASSPRGGGPYEQYF
TRBV24-1	NA	TRBJ2-3	NA	TGTGCCACCAGTGGGTTCGGGAGCAAAGATACGCAGTATTTT	CATSGFGSKDTQYF
TRBV7-2	NA	TRBJ1-3	NA	TGTGCCAGCAGCTTAGCTATTGGGACTACTGGAAACACCATATATTTT	CASSLAIGTTGNTIYF
TRBV7-2	NA	TRBJ1-1	NA	TGTGCCAGCAGCCCTACGGGGTTGGGAGCTTTCTTT	CASSPTGLGAFF
TRBV27	NA	TRBJ2-2	once	TGTGCCAGCCGATATTACCGGACAAGGGACACCGGGGAGCTGTTTTTT	CASRYYRTRDTGELFF
TRBV4-3	NA	TRBJ2-7	NA	TGCGCCAGCAGCCAAGATTGGGTGAGCAGGGGGGTACACGAGCAGTACTTC	CASSQDWVSRGVHEQYF
TRBV6-1	TRBD1	TRBJ2-3	NA	TGTGCCAGCAGTGAACCCCCCGGGACAGGCCGCACAGATACGCAGTATTTT	CASSEPPGTGRTDTQYF
TRBV10-3	TRBD1	TRBJ2-7	NA	TGTGCCATCAGTGACCAAACCGGGACAGGGTATCTCTACGAGCAGTACTTC	CAISDQTGTGYLYEQYF
TRBV6-5	NA	TRBJ1-2	NA	TGTGCCAGCAAGAGAGGCAGGGGTGAAGGCTACACCTTC	CASKRGRGEGYTF
TRBV7-2	NA	TRBJ1-2	NA	TGTGCCAGCAGCTTAGATTTCAGGGGTGACTATGGCTACACCTTC	CASSLDFRGDYGYTF
TRBV12-3/TRBV12-4	TRBD2	TRBJ2-7	NA	TGTGCCAGCAGCGAGGGAGGGTTCGAGCAGTACTTC	CASSEGGFEQYF
TRBV27	TRBD1	TRBJ2-1	NA	TGTGCCAGCAGTTTATCACCGGGACAGACAAACAATGAGCAGTTCTTC	CASSLSPGQTNNEQFF